The rows below give T cell receptor beta chains drawn from one sample of a study of blood T cells in healthy people across ages. MiXCR, run by TCRdb on the 5' RACE reads, gives a single entry per CDR3 protein. The table has fewer than 1,200,000 distinct CDR3 sequences, 25% seen once. These data are also associated with another study on T cells of mothers and their children.

The sequencing sample was made of blood. These receptors came from a girl aged 2 to 9 in good health. Each CDR3 is given with its conserved first and last residue. A D gene is named only where the DNA matches it firmly. Some rows mark clone size as missing; the rest say once, few, many or name a class of expanded clone.

>TRBJ2-3|few|NA|TRBV9
TGTGCCAGCAGCGGAGAAGATAACACAGATACGCAGTATTTT
CASSGEDNTDTQYF
>TRBJ2-1|NA|NA|TRBV29-1
TGCAGCGTTGAATTTTTCACAGGGAATGAGCAGTTCTTC
CSVEFFTGNEQFF
>TRBJ2-7|few|TRBD1|TRBV29-1
TGCAGCGTTGGGGGCCACCGGGACAGGGACCCCTACGAGCAGTACTTC
CSVGGHRDRDPYEQYF
>TRBJ1-6|few|NA|TRBV2
TGTGCCTCACGGGACTCCTATAATTCACCCCTCCACTTT
CASRDSYNSPLHF
>TRBJ1-4|few|NA|TRBV3-1
TGTGCCTGCAGCCAAGGGACCGGGACCCTCGAAAAACTGTTTTTT
CACSQGTGTLEKLFF
>TRBJ2-2|NA|TRBD2|TRBV5-1
TGCGCCAGCAGCTTCGAAACGGGAGGCACCGGGGAGCTGTTTTTT
CASSFETGGTGELFF
>TRBJ1-2|NA|TRBD1|TRBV12-3/TRBV12-4
TGTGCCAGCAGTTCCGAAACAGGGGCGGGAGAGAGGTCTTATGGCTACACCTTC
CASSSETGAGERSYGYTF
>TRBJ2-7|few|NA|TRBV28
TGTGCCAGCGCGGAACCGGGACTTTACTACGAGCAGTACTTC
CASAEPGLYYEQYF
>TRBJ1-1|few|NA|TRBV4-3
TGCGCCAGCAGACTACACTTGGTTGACGGTGAAGCTTTCTTT
CASRLHLVDGEAFF
>TRBJ2-7|few|NA|TRBV9
TGTGCCAGCAGCGTGGCGTCCTCCTCCTACGAGCAGTACTTC
CASSVASSSYEQYF
>TRBJ2-2|few|NA|TRBV4-1
TGCGCCAGCAGCCCAAGCTGGAGGGAAAATGATGCCGGGGAGCTGTTTTTT
CASSPSWRENDAGELFF
>TRBJ1-3|NA|NA|TRBV7-2
TGTGCCAGCAGCTTAGACGTGGCGGTAGGAAACACCATATATTTT
CASSLDVAVGNTIYF
>TRBJ2-3|NA|NA|TRBV7-2
TGTGCCAGCAGCTTTTTCAGGAATACGCAGTATTTT
CASSFFRNTQYF
>TRBJ2-7|few|NA|TRBV6-6
TGTGCCAGCAGGCCCGGTGGACTCCTGGAGCAGTACTTC
CASRPGGLLEQYF
>TRBJ2-5|many|NA|TRBV9
TGTGCCAGCAGCGTAGGATGGCGGGAGACCCAGTACTTC
CASSVGWRETQYF
>TRBJ2-3|many|NA|TRBV29-1
TGCAGCGTTGATTTAGAAGGAACAGATACGCAGTATTTT
CSVDLEGTDTQYF
>TRBJ2-5|NA|NA|TRBV4-2
TGTGCCAGCAGCCAAAGCCCGGGGGAGACCCAGTACTTC
CASSQSPGETQYF
>TRBJ2-1|few|TRBD2|TRBV7-9
TGTGCCAGCCCGGGACTAGCGGGAGTTAACAATGAGCAGTTCTTC
CASPGLAGVNNEQFF
>TRBJ2-5|few|NA|TRBV15
TGTGCCACCAGCAGAGATAGTGGCCGGGGAGAGACCCAGTACTTC
CATSRDSGRGETQYF
>TRBJ1-4|few|NA|TRBV25-1
TGTGCCAGCAGTGAATCTGGGGGGAGGCCAACTAATGAAAAACTGTTTTTT
CASSESGGRPTNEKLFF
>TRBJ1-1|few|NA|TRBV4-3
TGCGCCAGCAGCCAAGATTTAACAGGGAACACTGAAGCTTTCTTT
CASSQDLTGNTEAFF
>TRBJ2-6|NA|NA|TRBV12-3/TRBV12-4
TGTGCCAGCAGTTCTACGGACAGTTACTCTGGGGCCAACGTCCTGACTTTC
CASSSTDSYSGANVLTF
>TRBJ1-1|many|NA|TRBV12-3/TRBV12-4
TGTGCCAGCAGTTTTAACACTGAAGCTTTCTTT
CASSFNTEAFF
>TRBJ1-2|NA|NA|TRBV7-9
TGTGCCAGCAGCTTGCAGGGTATAGATGGCTACACCTTC
CASSLQGIDGYTF
>TRBJ1-3|NA|NA|TRBV12-3/TRBV12-4
TGTGCCCGCAGACCCTTCTCTGGAAACACCATATATTTT
CARRPFSGNTIYF
>TRBJ2-1|NA|NA|TRBV5-1
TGCGCCAGCAGCATGGGGGGAGGCTACAATGAGCAGTTCTTC
CASSMGGGYNEQFF
>TRBJ2-5|few|NA|TRBV29-1
TGCAGCGTTGAAGGCTGGACATCCCCGGGGACCCAGTACTTC
CSVEGWTSPGTQYF
>TRBJ1-4|few|NA|TRBV27
TGTGCCAGCAGTTTGGTGGCCCCACAGAATGAAAAACTGTTTTTT
CASSLVAPQNEKLFF
>TRBJ1-4|NA|NA|TRBV29-1
TGCAGCGTCCTGATCACCCAGGGGTCTTTTGAAAAACTGTTTTTT
CSVLITQGSFEKLFF
>TRBJ2-5|NA|NA|TRBV5-5
TGTGCCAGCAGCTTGGGAGGGATCCAGGTGACCCAGTACTTC
CASSLGGIQVTQYF
>TRBJ2-7|few|TRBD2|TRBV20-1
TGCAGTGCTGAGCAGCAAGCGGGATACTCCTACGAGCAGTACTTC
CSAEQQAGYSYEQYF
>TRBJ1-4|NA|NA|TRBV21-1
TGTGCCAGCACCCCCAGGGCTACTAATGAAAAACTGTTTTTT
CASTPRATNEKLFF
>TRBJ2-4|NA|NA|TRBV27
TGTGCCAGCGGACCAGATTTAGCCAAAAACATTCAGTACTTC
CASGPDLAKNIQYF
>TRBJ2-2|few|TRBD2|TRBV18
TGTGCCAGCTCACCGGGACTAGCGGGAACGAACACCGGGGAGCTGTTTTTT
CASSPGLAGTNTGELFF
>TRBJ2-7|few|NA|TRBV27
TGTGCCAGCAGTTTATCGGGGTATACGGGGACCTACGAGCAGTACTTC
CASSLSGYTGTYEQYF
>TRBJ2-1|few|TRBD2|TRBV20-1
TGCAGTTTACTAGCGGGGGTCTTCAATGAGCAGTTCTTC
CSLLAGVFNEQFF
>TRBJ2-3|NA|NA|TRBV6-6
TGTGCCAGCGGCCAGGGCCCCGATACGCAGTATTTT
CASGQGPDTQYF
>TRBJ1-2|few|NA|TRBV14
TGTGCCACCCGAGACACCTTGGCTAACTATGGCTACACCTTC
CATRDTLANYGYTF
>TRBJ1-1|NA|NA|TRBV29-1
TGCAGCGTTGTAGGGGGAGATGGGTTGAACACTGAAGCTTTCTTT
CSVVGGDGLNTEAFF
>TRBJ1-2|NA|NA|TRBV20-1
TGCAGTGCTCCCCGAATTGGGCAGGCCTTAGGCTACACCTTC
CSAPRIGQALGYTF
>TRBJ2-7|NA|TRBD1|TRBV29-1
TGCAGCGTGGGACAGGGGAAAACTATCTACGAGCAGTACTTC
CSVGQGKTIYEQYF
>TRBJ2-2|NA|NA|TRBV29-1
TGCAGCGCCCGTTTGATGGGTTACACCGGGGAGCTGTTTTTT
CSARLMGYTGELFF
>TRBJ1-3|NA|NA|TRBV12-3/TRBV12-4
TGTGCCACCCAACGGATGGGGGCGAGCAACACCATATATTTT
CATQRMGASNTIYF
>TRBJ1-1|few|NA|TRBV6-4
TGTGCCAGGAGCTTCCGGGACACAGAGAACACTGAAGCTTTCTTT
CARSFRDTENTEAFF
>TRBJ2-1|few|NA|TRBV5-1
TGCGCCAGCAGCTTGGATAGACTCCTCAATGAGCAGTTCTTC
CASSLDRLLNEQFF
>TRBJ1-1|few|NA|TRBV4-1
TGCGCCAGCAGCCAGTGGGAGGGAAGGCTGGGAACTAAAGAAGCTTTCTTT
CASSQWEGRLGTKEAFF
>TRBJ2-7|NA|NA|TRBV29-1
TGCAGGAAAACCTTAAAACGGGAAGGGGCCTCCTACGAGCAGTACTTC
CRKTLKREGASYEQYF
>TRBJ1-1|NA|NA|TRBV10-3
TGTGCCATCAAAACAGGTAGGAACACTGAAGCTTTCTTT
CAIKTGRNTEAFF
>TRBJ2-2|NA|NA|TRBV29-1
TGCAGCGCCCGGGTCGGCAACACCGGGGAGCTGTTTTTT
CSARVGNTGELFF
>TRBJ2-1|few|TRBD1|TRBV20-1
TGCAGTGCTCCGACAGGGCATGAGCAGTTCTTC
CSAPTGHEQFF
>TRBJ2-5|NA|NA|TRBV2
TGTGCCAGCAGTGAATACGGGGATCCCCAAGAGACCCAGTACTTC
CASSEYGDPQETQYF
>TRBJ2-5|few|NA|TRBV4-3
TGCGCCAGCAGCCAAGACCCGACGGAGACCCAGTACTTC
CASSQDPTETQYF
>TRBJ1-2|NA|NA|TRBV10-3
TGTGCCATCAGTTCCGGGGCAGCAAACCCTTATGGCTACACCTTC
CAISSGAANPYGYTF
>TRBJ2-4|few|NA|TRBV28
TGTGCCAGCAGTGGGGGAGAGCTTTACCGGAAAAACATTCAGTACTTC
CASSGGELYRKNIQYF
>TRBJ2-1|few|TRBD2|TRBV5-1
TGCGCCAGCAGCTTAGCTAGCGGGAGCTCCAATGAGCAGTTCTTC
CASSLASGSSNEQFF
>TRBJ1-2|few|NA|TRBV24-1
TGTGCCACCAGTGATTGGGGGAACTATGGCTACACCTTC
CATSDWGNYGYTF
>TRBJ1-2|NA|NA|TRBV29-1
TGCAGCGTTGAAGGCGACAGAACAAACCATGGCTACACCTTC
CSVEGDRTNHGYTF
>TRBJ2-1|few|NA|TRBV5-1
TGCGCCAGCTATTATAGCTCCTACAATGAGCAGTTCTTC
CASYYSSYNEQFF
>TRBJ2-5|NA|NA|TRBV7-9
TGTGCCAGCAGCTTTTTCCAGGGGGAGACCCAGTACTTC
CASSFFQGETQYF